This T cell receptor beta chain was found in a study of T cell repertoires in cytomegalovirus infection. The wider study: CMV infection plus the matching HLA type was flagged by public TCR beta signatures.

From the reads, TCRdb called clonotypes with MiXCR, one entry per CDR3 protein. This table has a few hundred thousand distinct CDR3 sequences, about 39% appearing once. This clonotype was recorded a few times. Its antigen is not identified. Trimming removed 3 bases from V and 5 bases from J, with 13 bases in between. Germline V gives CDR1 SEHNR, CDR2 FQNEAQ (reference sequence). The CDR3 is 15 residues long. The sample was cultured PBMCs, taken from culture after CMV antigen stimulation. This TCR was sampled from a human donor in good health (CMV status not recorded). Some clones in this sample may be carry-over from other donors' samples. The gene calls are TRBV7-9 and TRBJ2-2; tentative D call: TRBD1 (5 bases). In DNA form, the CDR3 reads TGTGCCAGCAGCTTCCCCAGGGCTTATACCGGGGAGCTGTTTTTT. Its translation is CASSFPRAYTGELFF.